A single sample is the source of the 9 T cell receptor beta chains below, sequenced in a study of T cell repertoires in cytomegalovirus infection. TCRdb fed the reads into MiXCR, producing one record per CDR3 protein. The sample carries about 140,000 distinct CDR3 sequences, about 6% recorded once. The sample was PBMCs. The source of these receptors is a human donor in good health (CMV status not recorded). Some clones in this sample may be carry-over from other donors' samples.

This clonotype was seen at least ten times. The J gene is TRBJ2-1, the V gene TRBV7-3; the match to TRBD2 covers 8 bases. CDR3 length equals 14 residues. With V trimmed by 5 bases and J by 9 bases, 9 bases remained unmatched. Germline loops: CDR1 SGHTA, CDR2 FQGTGA. The CDR3 here is CASSPGLEVSEQFF. CDR3 DNA: TGTGCCAGCAGCCCGGGACTAGAGGTTAGTGAGCAGTTCTTC.

This clonotype was seen at least ten times. The chain is built from TRBV4-2 and TRBJ1-5, with D maybe TRBD1 (6 bases). V was shortened by 3 bases and J by 5 bases, with 20 bases between the two germline ends. The CDR3 contains 17 residues. Germline CDR1 LGHNA, CDR2 YNFKEQ. Here the CDR3 reads CASSHVTPGTPDQPQHF. In nucleotides, the CDR3 is TGTGCCAGCAGCCATGTCACCCCCGGGACACCCGATCAGCCCCAGCATTTT.

On this clonotype: A much larger clone lies a single base off, so this may be a read error. The V and J genes are TRBV6-2 or TRBV6-3 and TRBJ1-1; tentatively, D is TRBD1 (6 bases). Trimming stripped 0 bases from V and 7 bases from J, with 18 bases between. The germline V gene has CDR1 MNHEY and CDR2 SVGEGT. CDR3 size: 16 residues. The CDR3 region is CASSYSNDVRGFEAFF. In nucleotides, the CDR3 is TGTGCCAGCAGTTACTCGAATGACGTCAGGGGTTTTGAAGCTTTCTTT.

The chain is built from TRBV20-1 and TRBJ2-5; 12 bases are shared with TRBD1. The CDR3 has 15 residues. V gave up 3 bases and J gave up 5 bases; unmatched junction bases: 7. CDR1 DFQATT and CDR2 SNEGSKA come from the germline V gene (reference sequence). CDR3 loop: CSARTGTGGRETQYF. CDR3 in DNA: TGCAGTGCTAGGACCGGGACAGGGGGCAGGGAGACCCAGTACTTC.

The V and J genes are TRBV5-8 and TRBJ2-3; no clear D. V gave up 4 bases and J gave up 3 bases, with 12 bases separating them. The CDR3 consists of 14 residues. CDR1 is SGHTS and CDR2 is YDEGEE in the germline V gene. CDR3 nucleotides: TGTGCCAGCAGCATAGGACCGCTGACAGATACGCAGTATTTT. This codes for CASSIGPLTDTQYF.

This clonotype has a count of ten or more. The chain combines TRBV12-3 or TRBV12-4 with TRBJ1-5; no definite D call. Trimming shortened V by 4 bases and J by 6 bases, and 4 bases separated the two germline ends. The CDR3 covers 11 residues. The CDR3 loop reads CASSYGQPQHF. CDR3 nucleotide sequence: TGTGCCAGCAGTTACGGTCAGCCCCAGCATTTT.

At least ten counts were recorded for this clonotype. The chain carries TRBV7-2 and TRBJ2-7; D gene uncertain. The CDR3 contains 12 residues. The ends were cut back, 2 bases at V and 6 bases at J, with 8 bases in the middle. The germline CDR1 and CDR2 sequences are SGHTA and FQGNSA. CDR3 amino acids: CASSLTWGEQYF. DNA for the CDR3: TGTGCCAGCAGCTTAACCTGGGGCGAGCAGTACTTC.

V is TRBV5-6 and J is TRBJ2-1; 12 positions agree with TRBD2. V shed 0 bases and J 7 bases; nucleotides not matched to a gene: 8. CDR1 is SGHDT and CDR2 is YYEEEE in the germline V gene. The CDR3 is made up of 17 amino acids. CDR3 region: CASSLDASGGAVNEQFF. The CDR3 nucleotides read TGTGCCAGCAGCTTGGATGCTAGCGGGGGGGCAGTGAATGAGCAGTTCTTC. Variable domain in full (rest from reference TRBV5-6 and TRBJ2-1): DAGVTQSPTHLIKTRGQQVTLRCSPKSGHDTVSWYQQALGQGPQFIFQYYEEEERQRGNFPDRFSGHQFPNYSSELNVNALLLGDSALYLCASSLDASGGAVNEQFFGPGTRLTVL.

This clonotype occurred a few times. CDR3 coding DNA: TGCAGCGGCCTGAACACTGAAGCTTTCTTT. It is translated as CSGLNTEAFF. This chain joins TRBV29-1 and TRBJ1-1, with D uncertain. This CDR3 contains 10 residues. The V end lost 7 bases, the J end lost 0 bases, and 3 bases lay between the germline ends. In germline, CDR1 is SQVTM, CDR2 ANQGSEA.